These 19 T cell receptor beta chains share one sample of origin, sequenced in a study of blood T cell repertoires in COVID-19. Using immunoSEQ multiplex PCR, the repertoire was profiled, and TCRdb retains in-frame clones only, with some absent. Of 200,000 to 250,000 clones in the sample, 80% to 85% were seen once. Sequencing input: PBMCs or T cells enriched from blood (not recorded which). The receptor set was obtained from a middle-aged woman who had recovered from COVID-19.

J is TRBJ1-3 and V is TRBV18; TRBD1 matches at 8 bases. The ends lost 3 bases at V and 5 bases at J; junction bases unmatched: 9. Looked up from germline, CDR1 is KGHSH and CDR2 is LQKENI. The length of the CDR3 is 16 residues. This chain's CDR3 is CASSPPSGTGRNTIYF. As DNA, the CDR3 is TGTGCCAGCTCACCGCCGTCCGGGACAGGAAGAAACACCATATATTTT.

This rearrangement joins TRBV7-2 to TRBJ2-7; 9 bases are shared with TRBD2. CDR1 and CDR2 (germline): SGHTA, FQGNSA. V was clipped by 4 bases and J by 4 bases; unmatched bases: 5. This CDR3 has 14 residues. The CDR3 DNA sequence: TGTGCCAGCAGCTATATTAGCGGGAGATACGAGCAGTACTTC. Its translation is CASSYISGRYEQYF.

The gene calls are TRBV28 and TRBJ1-2; 8 bases map to TRBD1. This CDR3 comprises 14 residues. Germline V gene sequence: CDR1 MDHEN, CDR2 SYDVKM. Germline trimming cut 6 bases from V and 7 bases from J; bases unmatched to any gene: 10. Here the CDR3 reads CASSTPGGSGGYTF. CDR3 nucleotide sequence: TGTGCCAGCAGCACGCCAGGGGGCTCGGGTGGCTACACCTTC.

The chain couples TRBV30 to TRBJ2-4, with a tentative D call TRBD2 (5 bases). V lost 1 base, J lost 3 bases, and 10 bases lay in between. Germline CDR1 is GTSNPN and CDR2 is SVGIG (reference sequence). This CDR3 region has 14 residues. Here the CDR3 reads CAWSEKGGKNIQYF. The CDR3 DNA reads as TGTGCCTGGAGTGAAAAAGGAGGCAAAAACATTCAGTACTTC. Looking up the rest from reference TRBV30 and TRBJ2-4 gives the full variable domain: SQTIHQWPATLVQPVGSPLSLECTVEGTSNPNLYWYRQAAGRGLQLLFYSVGIGQISSEVPQNLSASRPQDRQFILSSKKLLLSDSGFYLCAWSEKGGKNIQYFGAGTRLSVL.

The chain has TRBV18 and TRBJ2-1, with 12 bases that match TRBD2. The CDR3 is 17 amino acids. Unmatched junction bases numbered 8, after V lost 3 bases and J lost 5 bases. Germline-derived CDR1 and CDR2 are KGHSH and LQKENI. The CDR3: CASSPPGTSGWDNEQFF. CDR3 in DNA: TGTGCCAGCTCACCCCCCGGGACTAGCGGGTGGGACAATGAGCAGTTCTTC.

The J gene is TRBJ2-3, the V gene TRBV7-9, with no clear D. From germline, CDR1 is SEHNR and CDR2 FQNEAQ (reference sequence). Trimming took 4 bases from V and 0 from J, leaving 5 bases between them. CDR3 length: 13 amino acids. In DNA, the CDR3 is TGTGCCAGCAGCTCCCATAGCACAGATACGCAGTATTTT. Its protein product is CASSSHSTDTQYF. Together with reference TRBV7-9 and TRBJ2-3, the CDR3 gives the full variable domain: DTGVSQNPRHKITKRGQNVTFRCDPISEHNRLYWYRQTLGQGPEFLTYFQNEAQLEKSRLLSDRFSAERPKGSFSTLEIQRTEQGDSAMYLCASSSHSTDTQYFGPGTRLTVL.

The chain couples TRBV7-2 to TRBJ2-3; 7 positions match TRBD2. The CDR3 is 16 residues long. The J segment lost 8 bases and the V segment lost 0 bases, leaving 11 bases of the junction unmatched. The V gene's germline CDR1 is SGHTA and CDR2 FQGNSA. This CDR3 is CASSLAAGRSQVTQYF. The DNA of the CDR3 is TGTGCCAGCAGCTTAGCAGCGGGACGCAGTCAGGTTACGCAGTATTTT.

This clone was counted a single time. The V gene is TRBV7-3, the J gene TRBJ1-1; TRBD1 is a possible D gene (5 bases). Germline V CDR1 and CDR2: SGHTA, FQGTGA. Trimming cost V 6 bases and J 3 bases, with 20 bases left between them. The length of the CDR3 is 16 residues. CDR3 in amino acids: CASRRKDQGSDTEAFF. The CDR3 nucleotides are TGTGCCAGCAGACGTAAAGATCAGGGATCGGACACTGAAGCTTTCTTT.

In nucleotides, the CDR3 is TGTGCCAGCAGTTGGGGGGGAAGCACTGAAGCTTTCTTT. Protein: CASSWGGSTEAFF. The chain recombines TRBV12-3 or TRBV12-4 with TRBJ1-1, with D perhaps TRBD1 (5 bases). The CDR3 runs 13 residues. V gave up 4 bases and J gave up 4 bases, with 10 bases separating them.

This clone was seen only a few times. The rearrangement uses TRBV7-8 and TRBJ2-2, with a possible D match to TRBD1 (6 bases). Trimming removed 3 bases at V and 7 bases at J, with 15 bases between. Germline-derived CDR1 and CDR2 are SGHVS and FQNEAQ. This CDR3 contains 15 residues. The CDR3 sequence is CASSLETGSGGELFF. CDR3 in DNA: TGTGCCAGCAGCTTGGAGACAGGCTCGGGCGGGGAGCTGTTTTTT. The entire variable domain, with the rest obtained from reference TRBV7-8 and TRBJ2-2, is as follows: GAGVSQSPRYKVAKRGQDVALRCDPISGHVSLFWYQQALGQGPEFLTYFQNEAQLDKSGLPSDRFFAERPEGSVSTLKIQRTQQEDSAVYLCASSLETGSGGELFFGEGSRLTVL.

The rearrangement uses TRBV3-1 (or the pseudogene TRBV3-2) and TRBJ2-2; 8 positions agree with TRBD2. Germline V lookup: CDR1 LGHDT, CDR2 YNNKEL (reference sequence). The CDR3 has 13 amino acids. V trimming: 6 bases; J trimming: 8 bases; junction bases outside the gene matches: 5. CDR3 sequence (DNA): TGTGCCAGCAGGCAGACTAGCGCTGGGGAGCTGTTTTTT. Amino acids: CASRQTSAGELFF.

The gene calls are TRBV29-1 and TRBJ2-5, with a possible D match to TRBD2 (6 bases). In germline, CDR1 is SQVTM, CDR2 ANQGSEA. The CDR3 has 13 amino acids. Trimming shortened V by 5 bases and J by 1 base, and 11 bases separated the two germline ends. The CDR3 spells CSVFSGSQETQYF. As DNA, the CDR3 is TGCAGCGTTTTTAGCGGAAGCCAAGAGACCCAGTACTTC. Full variable domain (outside the CDR3, taken from reference TRBV29-1 and TRBJ2-5): SAVISQKPSRDICQRGTSLTIQCQVDSQVTMMFWYRQQPGQSLTLIATANQGSEATYESGFVIDKFPISRPNLTFSTLTVSNMSPEDSSIYLCSVFSGSQETQYFGPGTRLLVL.

This clone showed up just once. In DNA, the CDR3 is TGTGCCAGCTCACCCGCAATCAGGGACGAGCAGTACTTC. Its protein product is CASSPAIRDEQYF. J is TRBJ2-7 and V is TRBV18; possibly TRBD1 for D (5 bases). Trimming stripped 3 bases from V and 5 bases from J, with 11 bases between. Looked up from germline, CDR1 is KGHSH and CDR2 is LQKENI. The CDR3 spans 13 residues.

This clone has only a few counts. This sequence joins TRBV7-8 and TRBJ1-1, with D perhaps matching TRBD1 (5 bases). V lost 5 bases to trimming and J lost 1 base, with 11 bases between them. The CDR3 is made up of 14 amino acids. The germline gives CDR1 SGHVS, CDR2 FQNEAQ. CDR3 sequence reads: CASSSRAANTEAFF. The CDR3 nucleotides are TGTGCCAGCAGCAGCAGGGCGGCGAACACTGAAGCTTTCTTT.

The V call is TRBV4-1, the J call TRBJ2-2, with D possibly being TRBD2 (5 bases). The V end was cut by 4 bases, the J end by 1 base, with 22 bases between. Germline CDR1 is MGHRA and CDR2 is YSYEKL. The CDR3 contains 19 residues. The DNA for the CDR3 is TGCGCCAGCAGCCCCCTCCCGGGTGGGAGCATAGGGAACACCGGGGAGCTGTTTTTT. It is translated as CASSPLPGGSIGNTGELFF.

This sequence joins TRBV2 and TRBJ2-5, with 8 bases identical to TRBD1. Germline V gene lookup returns CDR1 SNHLY and CDR2 FYNNEI. Trimming took 6 bases from V and 5 from J; bases not matched to a gene: 2. The length of the CDR3 is 12 residues. The CDR3 is CASRDRAETQYF. Written as DNA, the CDR3 is TGTGCCAGCAGGGACAGGGCGGAGACCCAGTACTTC. Drawing the rest from reference TRBV2 and TRBJ2-5, the complete variable domain is EPEVTQTPSHQVTQMGQEVILRCVPISNHLYFYWYRQILGQKVEFLVSFYNNEISEKSEIFDDQFSVERPDGSNFTLKIRSTKLEDSAMYFCASRDRAETQYFGPGTRLLVL.

V gene TRBV18 combines with J gene TRBJ1-3; 9 bases map to TRBD1. V shed 4 bases and J 0 bases; nucleotides not matched to a gene: 7. CDR1 is KGHSH, CDR2 LQKENI, per germline. CDR3 length: 17 amino acids. The CDR3 region has the DNA TGTGCCAGCTCACTCCTGCCGGGACAGGGCTCTGGAAACACCATATATTTT. It translates to CASSLLPGQGSGNTIYF.

The chain joins TRBV7-3 to TRBJ2-1, with 7 bases identical to TRBD2. Germline V CDR1 and CDR2: SGHTA, FQGTGA. The CDR3 totals 13 residues. V was pared by 2 bases and J by 9 bases, with 4 bases of the junction left unmatched. CDR3 DNA sequence: TGTGCCAGCAGCTTAGCGGGAGCCGTTGAGCAGTTCTTC. Encoded protein: CASSLAGAVEQFF.

The chain is built from TRBV7-9 and TRBJ2-3; TRBD1 matches at 7 bases. V was pared by 6 bases and J by 2 bases, with 8 bases of the junction left unmatched. Germline CDR1 and CDR2: SEHNR and FQNEAQ (reference sequence). This CDR3 has 15 residues. In DNA form, the CDR3 reads TGTGCCAGCAGTTACGAAACAGGGGTCACAGATACGCAGTATTTT. Protein: CASSYETGVTDTQYF.